These 2 T cell receptor beta chains were sequenced from one sample in a study of T cells in localized non-small cell lung cancer. The protocol was immunoSEQ multiplex PCR, while the TCRdb copy is restricted to in-frame clones and leaves out a portion. The sample yields a few thousand clones, approximately 20% seen once. This specimen consisted of lung tumor tissue, obtained before any cancer treatment. These receptors were collected from a male donor at least 60 years old with stage II squamous cell lung carcinoma.

This clone came up a few times. The CDR3 nucleotides are TGTGCCTACACGGGACCCGGTCGAGAGACCCAGTACTTC. It codes for CAYTGPGRETQYF. This chain uses TRBV30 with TRBJ2-5; D assignment may be TRBD1 or TRBD2 (5 bases each). CDR3 length: 13 residues. Trimming took off 7 bases at V and 4 bases at J, with 16 bases between the two ends. The V gene's germline CDR1 is GTSNPN and CDR2 SVGIG (reference sequence).

This clone was observed a single time. The chain employs TRBV29-1 and TRBJ1-1; TRBD1 matches at 8 bases. CDR1 is SQVTM, CDR2 ANQGSEA, per germline. The CDR3 has 14 residues. The V and J ends lost 4 bases and 1 base, in that order; junction bases with no gene match: 5. This CDR3 reads CSVARGQGNTEAFF. DNA of the CDR3: TGCAGCGTTGCCAGGGGGCAGGGGAACACTGAAGCTTTCTTT.